This T cell receptor beta chain is from a study of cytomegalovirus exposure and HLA in healthy donors. Study-level findings and limits: It has been reported that TCR beta sequences accurately predicted the HLA-A and HLA-B alleles of most subjects. An analysis done earlier found most TCR beta V segments productive about 87% or about 30% of the time.

The PCR contained 60 Vbeta and 13 Jbeta primers. Sequenced by immunoSEQ multiplex PCR; TCRdb stores in-frame clones only, minus some. Here the sample spans about 120,000 clones, around four fifths being singletons. The count of this clone is one. Its antigen is not known. There are 16 residues in the CDR3. V was clipped by 4 bases and J by 7 bases; unmatched bases: 10. Looked up from germline, CDR1 is SGDLS and CDR2 is YYNGEE. The sequencing sample was made of PBMCs. This chain joins TRBV9 and TRBJ2-7, with TRBD2 matching over 14 bases. The sequence was obtained from a man aged 30 to 39 in good health and CMV-seropositive. The CDR3 DNA reads TGTGCCAGCAGCAACCGGCCGGGACTAGCGGGAGTAGAGCAGTACTTC. Encoded protein: CASSNRPGLAGVEQYF.